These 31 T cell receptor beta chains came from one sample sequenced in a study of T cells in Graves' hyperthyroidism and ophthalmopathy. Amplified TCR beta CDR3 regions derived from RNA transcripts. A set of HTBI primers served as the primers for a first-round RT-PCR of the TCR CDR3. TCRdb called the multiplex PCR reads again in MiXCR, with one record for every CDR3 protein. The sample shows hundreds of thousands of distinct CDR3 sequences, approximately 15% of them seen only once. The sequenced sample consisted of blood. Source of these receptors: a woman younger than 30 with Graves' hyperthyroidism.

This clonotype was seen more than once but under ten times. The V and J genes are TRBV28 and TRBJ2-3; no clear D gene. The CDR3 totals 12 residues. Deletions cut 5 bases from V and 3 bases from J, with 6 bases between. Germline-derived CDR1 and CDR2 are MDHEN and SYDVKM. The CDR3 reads CASSILTDTQYF. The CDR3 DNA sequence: TGTGCCAGCAGTATCCTAACAGATACGCAGTATTTT.

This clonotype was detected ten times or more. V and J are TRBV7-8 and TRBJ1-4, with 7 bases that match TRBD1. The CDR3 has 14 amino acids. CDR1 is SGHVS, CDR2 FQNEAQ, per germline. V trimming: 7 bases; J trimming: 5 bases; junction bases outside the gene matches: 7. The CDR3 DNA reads TGTGCCAGCACCAAGGACAGGATGAATGAAAAACTGTTTTTT. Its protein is CASTKDRMNEKLFF.

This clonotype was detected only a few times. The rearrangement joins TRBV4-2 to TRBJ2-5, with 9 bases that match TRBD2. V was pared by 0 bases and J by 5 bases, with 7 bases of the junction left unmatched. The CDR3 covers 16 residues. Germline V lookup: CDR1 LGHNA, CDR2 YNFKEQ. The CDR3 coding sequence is TGTGCCAGCAGCCAAGATTCGGCTAGCGGGACGGAGACCCAGTACTTC. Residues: CASSQDSASGTETQYF.

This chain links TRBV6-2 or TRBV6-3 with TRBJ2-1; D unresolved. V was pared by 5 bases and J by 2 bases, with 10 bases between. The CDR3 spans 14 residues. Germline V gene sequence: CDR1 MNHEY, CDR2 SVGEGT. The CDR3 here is CASSGDSTYNEQFF. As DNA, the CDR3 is TGTGCCAGCAGTGGTGACTCCACCTACAATGAGCAGTTCTTC.

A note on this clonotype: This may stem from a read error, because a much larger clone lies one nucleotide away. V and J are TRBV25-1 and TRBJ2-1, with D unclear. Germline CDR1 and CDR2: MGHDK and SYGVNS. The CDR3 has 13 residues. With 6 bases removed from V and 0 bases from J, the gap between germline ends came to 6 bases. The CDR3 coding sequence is TGTGCCAGCAGCGACTTCTCCTACAATGAGCAGTTCTTC. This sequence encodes CASSDFSYNEQFF.

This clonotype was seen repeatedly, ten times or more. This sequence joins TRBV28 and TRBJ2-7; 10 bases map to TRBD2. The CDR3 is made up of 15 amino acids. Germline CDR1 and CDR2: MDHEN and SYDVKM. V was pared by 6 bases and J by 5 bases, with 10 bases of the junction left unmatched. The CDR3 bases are TGTGCCAGCAGCAACCAAGCGGGAGGGCAAAACGAGCAGTACTTC. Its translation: CASSNQAGGQNEQYF.

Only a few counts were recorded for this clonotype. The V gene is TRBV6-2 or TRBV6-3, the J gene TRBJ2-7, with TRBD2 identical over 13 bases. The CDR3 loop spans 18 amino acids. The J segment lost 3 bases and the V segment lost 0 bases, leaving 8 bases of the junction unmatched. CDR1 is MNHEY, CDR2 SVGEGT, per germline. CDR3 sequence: CASSYSPGLAGAFYEQYF. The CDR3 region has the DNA TGTGCCAGCAGTTACTCACCCGGACTAGCGGGAGCCTTCTACGAGCAGTACTTC.

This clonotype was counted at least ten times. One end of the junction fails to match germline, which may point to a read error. The CDR3 DNA reads as TGTGCCAGCAGATTAGCGGGAGCGGAGACCCAGTACTTC. This translates into CASRLAGAETQYF. The chain recombines TRBV12-3 or TRBV12-4 with TRBJ2-5, with 9 nucleotides matching TRBD2. The CDR3 is 13 residues long.

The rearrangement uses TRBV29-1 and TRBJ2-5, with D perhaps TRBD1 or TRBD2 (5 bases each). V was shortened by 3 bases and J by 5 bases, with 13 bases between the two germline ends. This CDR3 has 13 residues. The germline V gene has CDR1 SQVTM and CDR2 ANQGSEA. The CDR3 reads CSVEGPGVETQYF. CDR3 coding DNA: TGCAGCGTTGAGGGACCAGGCGTGGAGACCCAGTACTTC.

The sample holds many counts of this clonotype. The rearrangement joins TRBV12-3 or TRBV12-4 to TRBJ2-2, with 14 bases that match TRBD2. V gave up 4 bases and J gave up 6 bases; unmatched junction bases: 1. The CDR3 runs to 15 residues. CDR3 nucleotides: TGTGCCAGCAGTTCGGGACTAGCGGGAGCCGGGGAGCTGTTTTTT. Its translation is CASSSGLAGAGELFF.

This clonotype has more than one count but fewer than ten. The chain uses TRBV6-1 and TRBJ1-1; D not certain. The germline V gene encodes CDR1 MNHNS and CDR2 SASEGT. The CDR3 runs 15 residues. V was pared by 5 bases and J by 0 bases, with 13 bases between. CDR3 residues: CASSSIVIMNTEAFF. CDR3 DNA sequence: TGTGCCAGCAGTTCCATCGTTATTATGAACACTGAAGCTTTCTTT.

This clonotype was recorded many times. The CDR3 DNA follows: TGTGCCAGCAGCCTAAGGGGCGGGAGGATGTCGTACCGATACCAAGAGACCCAGTACTTC. Protein: CASSLRGGRMSYRYQETQYF. The chain uses TRBV7-8 and TRBJ2-5, with 8 positions matching TRBD2. Germline lookup yields CDR1 SGHVS and CDR2 FQNEAQ. The CDR3 covers 20 residues. V lost 5 bases to trimming and J lost 0 bases; unmatched junction nucleotides: 20.

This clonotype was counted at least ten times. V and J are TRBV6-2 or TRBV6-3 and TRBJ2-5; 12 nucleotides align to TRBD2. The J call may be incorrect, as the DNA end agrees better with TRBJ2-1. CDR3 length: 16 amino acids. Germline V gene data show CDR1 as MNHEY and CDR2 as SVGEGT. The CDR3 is CASSPGWLAGGPTQFF. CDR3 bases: TGTGCCAGCAGTCCCGGGTGGCTAGCGGGAGGGCCCACCCAGTTCTTC.

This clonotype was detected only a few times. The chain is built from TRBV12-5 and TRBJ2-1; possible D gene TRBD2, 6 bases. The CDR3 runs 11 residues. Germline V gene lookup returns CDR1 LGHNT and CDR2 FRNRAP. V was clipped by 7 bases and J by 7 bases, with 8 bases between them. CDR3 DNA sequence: TGTGCTAGTGCCGGGGGTAATGAGCAGTTCTTC. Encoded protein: CASAGGNEQFF. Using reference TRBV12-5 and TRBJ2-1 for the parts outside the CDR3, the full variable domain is DARVTQTPRHKVTEMGQEVTMRCQPILGHNTVFWYRQTMMQGLELLAYFRNRAPLDDSGMPKDRFSAEMPDATLATLKIQPSEPRDSAVYFCASAGGNEQFFGPGTRLTVL.

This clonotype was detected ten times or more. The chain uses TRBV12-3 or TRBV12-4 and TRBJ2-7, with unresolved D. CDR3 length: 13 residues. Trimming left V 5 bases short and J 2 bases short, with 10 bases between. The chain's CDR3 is CASSITDAYEQYF. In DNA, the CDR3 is TGTGCCAGCAGTATCACGGATGCCTACGAGCAGTACTTC.

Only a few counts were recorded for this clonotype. CDR3: CATSTLQGGEAFF. CDR3 coding DNA: TGTGCCACCAGCACCCTGCAGGGTGGGGAAGCTTTCTTT. This chain links TRBV15 with TRBJ1-1; D possibly corresponds to TRBD1 (5 bases). V was pared by 4 bases and J by 8 bases, with 14 bases between. Germline-derived CDR1 and CDR2 are LNHNV and YYDKDF (reference sequence). The CDR3 extends over 13 amino acids.

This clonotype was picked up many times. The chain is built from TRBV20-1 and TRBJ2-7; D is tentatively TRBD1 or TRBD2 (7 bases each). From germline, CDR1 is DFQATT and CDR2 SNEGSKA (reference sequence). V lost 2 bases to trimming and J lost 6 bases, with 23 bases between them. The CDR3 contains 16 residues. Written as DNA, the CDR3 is TGCAGTGCTAGACCCTCTTTCCAGGGGGGGTTGGGCGAGCAGTACTTC. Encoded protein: CSARPSFQGGLGEQYF.

CDR3 loop: CASSPGRPDGKLFF. The CDR3 DNA is TGTGCCAGCAGCCCGGGACGGCCAGACGGAAAACTGTTTTTT. The gene calls are TRBV7-6 and TRBJ1-4, with D perhaps TRBD1 (5 bases). The CDR3 is 14 amino acids. Germline CDR1 is SGHVS and CDR2 is FNYEAQ. V dropped 5 bases and J dropped 10 bases, with 17 bases sitting between them.

CDR3 loop: CAISESVDPYLNEQFF. In DNA, the CDR3 is TGTGCCATCAGTGAGTCGGTGGACCCCTACCTTAATGAGCAGTTCTTC. This chain connects TRBV10-3 to TRBJ2-1, with no clear D. V lost 0 bases and J 7 bases, leaving 16 bases between the germline ends. The length of the CDR3 is 16 residues. From germline, CDR1 is ENHRY and CDR2 SYGVKD.

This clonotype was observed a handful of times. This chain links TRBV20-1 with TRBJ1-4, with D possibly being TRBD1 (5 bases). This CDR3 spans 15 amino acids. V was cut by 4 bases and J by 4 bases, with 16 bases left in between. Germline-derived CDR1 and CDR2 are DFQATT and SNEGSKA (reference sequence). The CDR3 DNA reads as TGCAGTGCTACTACCGGGACCTTGATTAATGAAAAACTGTTTTTT. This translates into CSATTGTLINEKLFF.

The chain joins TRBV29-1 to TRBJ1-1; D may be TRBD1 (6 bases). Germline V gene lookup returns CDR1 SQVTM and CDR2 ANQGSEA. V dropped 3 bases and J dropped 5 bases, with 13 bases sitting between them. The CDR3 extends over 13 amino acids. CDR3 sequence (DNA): TGCAGCGTTGACGGGGGGCACGGAACTGAAGCTTTCTTT. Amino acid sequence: CSVDGGHGTEAFF.

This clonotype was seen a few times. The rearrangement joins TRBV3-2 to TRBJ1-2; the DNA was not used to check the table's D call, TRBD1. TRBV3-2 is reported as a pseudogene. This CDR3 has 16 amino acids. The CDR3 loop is CASSQETGHPHYGYTF. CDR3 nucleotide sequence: TGTGCCAGCAGCCAGGAGACAGGGCACCCTCATTATGGCTACACCTTC.

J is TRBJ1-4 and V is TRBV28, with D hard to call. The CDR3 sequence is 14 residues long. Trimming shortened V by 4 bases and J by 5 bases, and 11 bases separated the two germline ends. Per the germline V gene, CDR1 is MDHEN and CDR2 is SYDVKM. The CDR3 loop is CASSSTSANEKLFF. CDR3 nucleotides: TGTGCCAGCAGTTCAACATCTGCAAATGAAAAACTGTTTTTT.

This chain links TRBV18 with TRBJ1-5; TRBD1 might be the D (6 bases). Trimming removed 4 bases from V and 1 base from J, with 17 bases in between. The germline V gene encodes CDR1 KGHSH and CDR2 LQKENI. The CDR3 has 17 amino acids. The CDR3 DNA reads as TGTGCCAGCTCACGAACGCCGGGGGGCAGAAGCAATCAGCCCCAGCATTTT. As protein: CASSRTPGGRSNQPQHF.

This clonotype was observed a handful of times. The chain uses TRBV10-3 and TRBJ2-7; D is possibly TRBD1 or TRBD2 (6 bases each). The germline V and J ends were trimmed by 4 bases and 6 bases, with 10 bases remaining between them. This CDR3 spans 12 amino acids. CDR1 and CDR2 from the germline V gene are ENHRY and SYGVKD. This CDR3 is CAISGGGTEQYF. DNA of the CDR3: TGTGCCATCAGTGGAGGGGGGACCGAGCAGTACTTC.

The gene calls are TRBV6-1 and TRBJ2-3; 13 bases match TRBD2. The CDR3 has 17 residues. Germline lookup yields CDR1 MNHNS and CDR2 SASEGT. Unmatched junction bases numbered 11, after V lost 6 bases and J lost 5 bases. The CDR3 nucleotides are TGTGCCAGCAGACCTGGACTAGCGGGAGAGGTCCGAGATACGCAGTATTTT. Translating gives CASRPGLAGEVRDTQYF.

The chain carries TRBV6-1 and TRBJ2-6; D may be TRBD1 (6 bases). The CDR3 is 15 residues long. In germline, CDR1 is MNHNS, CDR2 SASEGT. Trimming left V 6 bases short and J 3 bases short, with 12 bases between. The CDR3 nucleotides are TGTGCCAGCAGACAGGGTTCGTATGGGGCCAACGTCCTGACTTTC. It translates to CASRQGSYGANVLTF.

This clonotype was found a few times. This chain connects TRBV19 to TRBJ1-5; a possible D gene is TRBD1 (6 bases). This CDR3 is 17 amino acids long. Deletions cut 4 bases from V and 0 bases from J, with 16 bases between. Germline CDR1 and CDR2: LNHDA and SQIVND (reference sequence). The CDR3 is CASSRDTYQDSNQPQHF. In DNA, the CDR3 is TGTGCCAGTAGTAGGGACACCTACCAAGATAGCAATCAGCCCCAGCATTTT. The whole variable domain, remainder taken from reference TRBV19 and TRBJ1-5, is DGGITQSPKYLFRKEGQNVTLSCEQNLNHDAMYWYRQDPGQGLRLIYYSQIVNDFQKGDIAEGYSVSREKKESFPLTVTSAQKNPTAFYLCASSRDTYQDSNQPQHFGDGTRLSIL.

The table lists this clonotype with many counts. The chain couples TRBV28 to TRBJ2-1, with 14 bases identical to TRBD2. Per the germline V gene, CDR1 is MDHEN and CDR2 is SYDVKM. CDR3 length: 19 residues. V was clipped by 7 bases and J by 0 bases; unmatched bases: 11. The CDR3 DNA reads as TGTGCCAGCATCCCTCCCTCGACTAGCGGGAGGGACTCCTACAATGAGCAGTTCTTC. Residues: CASIPPSTSGRDSYNEQFF.

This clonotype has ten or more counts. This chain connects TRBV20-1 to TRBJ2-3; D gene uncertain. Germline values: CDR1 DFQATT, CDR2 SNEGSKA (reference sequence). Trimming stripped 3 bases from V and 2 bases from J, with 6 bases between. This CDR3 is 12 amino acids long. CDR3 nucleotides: TGCAGTGCTAGGGTGGCCACAGATACGCAGTATTTT. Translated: CSARVATDTQYF.

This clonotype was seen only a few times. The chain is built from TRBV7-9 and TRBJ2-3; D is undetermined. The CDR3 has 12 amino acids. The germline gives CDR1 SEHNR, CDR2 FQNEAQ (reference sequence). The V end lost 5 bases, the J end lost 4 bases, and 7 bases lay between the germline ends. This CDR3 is CASSPRPDTQYF. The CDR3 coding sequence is TGTGCCAGCAGCCCCCGGCCAGATACGCAGTATTTT.